This TCR beta chain was sequenced during a study of PD-1 blockade in classical Hodgkin lymphoma. Overall study findings and caveats: Causes of the repertoire differences remain undefined, possibly disease activity or prior therapy.

Concerning this clone: Its target is unknown.

The time point is: cycle 4 day 1 (C4D1), after five to seven weeks of nivolumab. Every single patient, without exception, relapsed after autologous stem cell transplantation, and brentuximab vedotin exposure varied. After PBMCs were thawed, their CD8+ T cells were isolated by magnetic negative selection. The V and J ends lost 1 base and 0 bases respectively, with 5 bases between them. CDR1 is SNHLY and CDR2 is FYNNEI in the germline V gene. The CDR3 loop spans 14 amino acids. TCRdb keeps only in-frame clones here, not all; method: immunoSEQ multiplex PCR. This sample carries 15,000 to 25,000 clones, roughly 80% of them seen once, and the ten largest clones take 7.3%.

Specimen: CD8+ T cells from blood, collected before the fourth cycle of nivolumab. The genes are TRBV2 and TRBJ2-3; D unresolved. The sequence came from a human donor with classical Hodgkin lymphoma. For the CDR3, the DNA is TGTGCCAGCAGTGAAGTTGGTAGCACAGATACGCAGTATTTT. Amino acids: CASSEVGSTDTQYF.